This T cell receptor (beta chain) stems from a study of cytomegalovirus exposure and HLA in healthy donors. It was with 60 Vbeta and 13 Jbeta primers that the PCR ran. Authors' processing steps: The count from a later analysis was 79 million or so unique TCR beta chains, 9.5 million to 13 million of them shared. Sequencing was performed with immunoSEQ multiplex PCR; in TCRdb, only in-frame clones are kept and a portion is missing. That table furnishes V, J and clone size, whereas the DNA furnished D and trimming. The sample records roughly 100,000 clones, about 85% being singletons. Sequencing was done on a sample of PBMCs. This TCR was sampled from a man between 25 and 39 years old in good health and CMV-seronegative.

The CDR3 DNA is TGTGCCAGCAGCGCCAGGGGATCCCAAGAGACCCAGTACTTC. Translation: CASSARGSQETQYF. The chain is built from TRBV7-9 and TRBJ2-5; a weak D match, TRBD1 (6 bases). Germline lookup yields CDR1 SEHNR and CDR2 FQNEAQ (reference sequence). There are 14 residues in the CDR3. V lost 5 bases to trimming and J lost 1 base, with 11 bases between them.